A single TCR beta chain is shown here with its context. The antigen it recognizes is unknown. Base qualities are missing; no much larger clone stands one base away. Library preparation used the immunoSEQ multiplex PCR assay. TCRdb obtained this table from immuneACCESS and retained in-frame rearrangements with V and J assigned. These tables miss some clones; where compared with another copy, unresolved V genes account for less than half of the shortfall, and the remainder is unexplained. In all, the sample holds under 90,000 clones, and roughly 94% of those were seen once. In total, the top ten clones hold roughly 0.25% of the sample. The germline V gene sets CDR1 to MNHNS and CDR2 to SASEGT. V loses 10 bases of germline sequence and J loses 4 bases, and the interval between the two ends is 14 bases. The CDR3 spans 12 residues, from the cysteine through the phenylalanine. The kept DNA is CDR3 alone, 36 bases in frame from the first base.

This sample is part of a study of technical replicates of blood from several donors (dated by TCRdb to about 2017). The receptor was isolated from a human donor in good health. The rearranged chain carries TRBV6-1 and TRBJ2-7; TRBD1 is a possible D gene, resting on 7 matching bases. Input material: T cells isolated from PBMCs. The CDR3 region has the sequence CAIRGTAYEQYF. The DNA reads as follows: TGTGCCATCCGCGGGACAGCTTACGAGCAGTACTTC.